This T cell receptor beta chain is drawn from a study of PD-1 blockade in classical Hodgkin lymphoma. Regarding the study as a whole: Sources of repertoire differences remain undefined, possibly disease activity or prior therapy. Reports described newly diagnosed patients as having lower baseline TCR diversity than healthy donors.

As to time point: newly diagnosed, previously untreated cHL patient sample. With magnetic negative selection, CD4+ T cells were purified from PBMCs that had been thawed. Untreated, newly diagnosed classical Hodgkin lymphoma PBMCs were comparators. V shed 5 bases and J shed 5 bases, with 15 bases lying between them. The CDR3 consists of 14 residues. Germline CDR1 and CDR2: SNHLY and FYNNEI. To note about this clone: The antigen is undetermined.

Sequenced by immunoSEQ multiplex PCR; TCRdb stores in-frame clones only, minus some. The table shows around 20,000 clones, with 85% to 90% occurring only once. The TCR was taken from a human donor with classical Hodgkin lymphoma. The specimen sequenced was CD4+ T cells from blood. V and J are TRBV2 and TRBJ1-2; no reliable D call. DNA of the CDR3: TGTGCCAGCAGTCTGCCCCGGACGGCTTATGGCTACACCTTC. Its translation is CASSLPRTAYGYTF.